A single sample gave rise to the 32 T cell receptor beta chains below, sequenced in a study of T cell responses to AZD1222 COVID-19 vaccine. Using immunoSEQ multiplex PCR, the repertoire was profiled, and TCRdb retains in-frame clones only, with some absent. The table for this sample gives over 120,000 clones. Sequenced sample: peripheral blood. Receptors were obtained from an adult in good health.

The DNA of the CDR3 is TGTGCCAGCAGTTTTGGGGATGAGCAGTTCTTC. It is translated as CASSFGDEQFF. The genes are TRBV12-3 or TRBV12-4 and TRBJ2-1; D gene unclear. The CDR3 loop spans 11 amino acids. The V and J ends lost 3 bases and 8 bases respectively, with 5 bases between them.

The chain recombines TRBV28 with TRBJ2-7; the D is unclear. The CDR3 sequence is 12 residues long. V was pared by 5 bases and J by 3 bases, with 8 bases between. CDR1 and CDR2 from the germline V gene are MDHEN and SYDVKM. In nucleotides, the CDR3 is TGTGCCAGCAGTCCACAATACTACGAGCAGTACTTC. This sequence encodes CASSPQYYEQYF.

The chain recombines TRBV12-5 with TRBJ1-1; a weak D match, TRBD1 (5 bases). The germline V and J ends were trimmed by 2 bases and 0 bases, with 10 bases remaining between them. The CDR3 contains 15 residues. Germline assignment: CDR1 LGHNT and CDR2 FRNRAP. The CDR3 DNA reads as TGTGCTAGTGGTTTGTTCCCAGGGATGAACACTGAAGCTTTCTTT. This gives the protein CASGLFPGMNTEAFF.

The J gene is TRBJ1-3, the V gene TRBV7-2; D is undetermined. Per the germline V gene, CDR1 is SGHTA and CDR2 is FQGNSA. CDR3 length: 15 amino acids. Trimming cost V 1 base and J 0 bases, with 7 bases left between them. The CDR3 spells CASSLDGSSGNTIYF. For the CDR3, the DNA is TGTGCCAGCAGCTTAGATGGGAGCTCTGGAAACACCATATATTTT.

This chain joins TRBV9 and TRBJ2-7; TRBD2 matches at 8 bases. The CDR3 covers 17 residues. CDR1 and CDR2 from the germline V gene are SGDLS and YYNGEE. The trim removed 4 bases at V and 0 bases at J, leaving 12 bases unmatched. CDR3 in amino acids: CASSPDGIAGSSYEQYF. The CDR3 nucleotides read TGTGCCAGCAGCCCCGACGGGATAGCGGGGAGCTCCTACGAGCAGTACTTC.

This chain links TRBV5-1 with TRBJ2-3, with 8 bases that match TRBD1. The J segment lost 1 base and the V segment lost 5 bases, leaving 9 bases of the junction unmatched. In germline, CDR1 is SGHRS, CDR2 YFSETQ. This CDR3 region has 16 residues. CDR3 region: CASRGQVSSGTDTQYF. Here the CDR3 DNA reads TGCGCCAGCAGGGGACAGGTATCCTCCGGCACAGATACGCAGTATTTT. Based on the CDR3 plus reference TRBV5-1 and TRBJ2-3, the full variable domain is KAGVTQTPRYLIKTRGQQVTLSCSPISGHRSVSWYQQTPGQGLQFLFEYFSETQRNKGNFPGRFSGRQFSNSRSEMNVSTLELGDSALYLCASRGQVSSGTDTQYFGPGTRLTVL.

The J gene is TRBJ1-1, the V gene TRBV3-1 (or the pseudogene TRBV3-2); TRBD1 might be the D (6 bases). The CDR3 contains 15 residues. The V gene lost 4 bases and the J gene lost 4 bases, with 16 bases spanning the gap. Germline V gene lookup returns CDR1 LGHDT and CDR2 YNNKEL (reference sequence). CDR3 coding DNA: TGTGCCAGCAGCCCCCATGAGGGGGTAGGCACTGAAGCTTTCTTT. Translating it yields CASSPHEGVGTEAFF.

The CDR3 bases are TGCAGTGCTAGTATAAGGGTGGGGACTGAAGCTTTCTTT. As protein: CSASIRVGTEAFF. The chain employs TRBV20-1 and TRBJ1-1; D is undetermined. The CDR3 is 13 amino acids. V gave up 3 bases and J gave up 5 bases, with 13 bases separating them. Germline V CDR1 and CDR2: DFQATT, SNEGSKA (reference sequence).

This CDR3 is CASSLYSNNEQFF. The CDR3 bases are TGTGCCAGCAGCTTGTATAGCAACAATGAGCAGTTCTTC. The chain couples TRBV5-5 to TRBJ2-1; no reliable D call. V dropped 1 base and J dropped 5 bases, with 7 bases sitting between them. The CDR3 has 13 residues. CDR1 is SGHKS, CDR2 YYEKEE, per germline (reference sequence).

V and J are TRBV27 and TRBJ2-6; no definite D call. Looked up from germline, CDR1 is MNHEY and CDR2 is SMNVEV (reference sequence). Deletions cut 6 bases from V and 0 bases from J, with 9 bases between. The CDR3 covers 15 residues. CDR3 residues: CASRPTGSGANVLTF. The DNA of the CDR3 is TGTGCCAGCAGACCGACGGGCTCTGGGGCCAACGTCCTGACTTTC.

The rearrangement uses TRBV5-8 and TRBJ2-7; 7 positions agree with TRBD2. The CDR3 totals 15 residues. CDR1 and CDR2 from the germline V gene are SGHTS and YDEGEE. With 6 bases clipped from V and 1 base from J, the junction kept 10 bases outside the gene matches. Here the CDR3 DNA reads TGTGCCAGCACCCAAGACGGGGGAGGGTCCTACGAGCAGTACTTC. As protein: CASTQDGGGSYEQYF.

V gene TRBV7-3 combines with J gene TRBJ2-3; 10 bases map to TRBD1. The trim removed 5 bases at V and 4 bases at J, leaving 3 bases unmatched. The CDR3 totals 14 residues. Germline CDR1 SGHTA, CDR2 FQGTGA. CDR3 DNA: TGTGCCAGCAGCGCGGACAGGGGGTCAGATACGCAGTATTTT. This sequence encodes CASSADRGSDTQYF.

This rearrangement joins TRBV7-2 to TRBJ1-5; weak D call: TRBD1 (5 bases). Germline V lookup: CDR1 SGHTA, CDR2 FQGNSA. The V gene lost 3 bases and the J gene lost 2 bases, with 11 bases spanning the gap. The CDR3 extends over 15 amino acids. In DNA, the CDR3 is TGTGCCAGCAGCTTGCTGGGGGGAGGCAATCAGCCCCAGCATTTT. This gives the protein CASSLLGGGNQPQHF.

V is TRBV7-6 and J is TRBJ2-3, with 14 bases aligning to TRBD2. The V and J ends lost 5 bases and 0 bases, in that order; junction bases with no gene match: 7. Germline CDR1 reads SGHVS; CDR2 reads FNYEAQ. The length of the CDR3 is 18 residues. The CDR3: CASSRRTSGGKSTDTQYF. The CDR3 coding sequence is TGTGCCAGCAGCCGACGGACTAGCGGGGGGAAAAGCACAGATACGCAGTATTTT. The entire variable domain, with the rest obtained from reference TRBV7-6 and TRBJ2-3, is as follows: GAGVSQSPRYKVTKRGQDVALRCDPISGHVSLYWYRQALGQGPEFLTYFNYEAQQDKSGLPNDRFSAERPEGSISTLTIQRTEQRDSAMYRCASSRRTSGGKSTDTQYFGPGTRLTVL.

This sequence joins TRBV28 and TRBJ1-2; tentatively, D is TRBD1 (5 bases). V was clipped by 2 bases and J by 4 bases, with 17 bases between them. Per germline, CDR1 MDHEN and CDR2 SYDVKM. The CDR3 is made up of 16 amino acids. CDR3 region: CASSLGRAGGGYGYTF. Written as DNA, the CDR3 is TGTGCCAGCAGTTTAGGCCGCGCCGGGGGGGGCTATGGCTACACCTTC.

V and J are TRBV24-1 and TRBJ1-2; D is unclear. V lost 2 bases, J lost 2 bases, and 8 bases lay in between. This CDR3 contains 14 residues. Per germline, CDR1 KGHDR and CDR2 SFDVKD. The CDR3 DNA is TGTGCCACCAGTGATTCAGACCGAAACTATGGCTACACCTTC. Translation gives CATSDSDRNYGYTF.

The chain has TRBV6-5 and TRBJ1-2, with D possibly being TRBD1 (5 bases). Trimming took 7 bases from V and 4 from J, leaving 19 bases between them. Germline V gene lookup returns CDR1 MNHEY and CDR2 SVGAGI. The CDR3 covers 15 residues. The CDR3 here is CASTESDGAGYGYTF. CDR3 nucleotides: TGTGCCAGCACCGAATCGGACGGGGCGGGCTATGGCTACACCTTC.

The chain joins TRBV12-3 or TRBV12-4 to TRBJ1-1; unclear D gene. V lost 6 bases to trimming and J lost 8 bases, with 10 bases between them. This CDR3 region has 11 residues. CDR3 in amino acids: CASRRTDEAFF. The CDR3 DNA is TGTGCCAGCAGACGGACCGACGAAGCTTTCTTT.

The chain carries TRBV3-1 (or the pseudogene TRBV3-2) and TRBJ2-7; maybe TRBD2 (6 bases). The CDR3 is 11 residues long. The germline gives CDR1 LGHDT, CDR2 YNNKEL (reference sequence). Trimming shortened V by 3 bases and J by 6 bases, and 6 bases separated the two germline ends. CDR3 sequence reads: CASSHGGEQYF. DNA of the CDR3: TGTGCCAGCAGCCACGGGGGCGAGCAGTACTTC.

This chain connects TRBV28 to TRBJ2-3; D tentatively reads TRBD1 or TRBD2 (5 bases each). V shed 1 base and J shed 4 bases, with 9 bases lying between them. The CDR3 contains 14 residues. Germline-derived CDR1 and CDR2 are MDHEN and SYDVKM. This chain's CDR3 is CASSLSGGSDTQYF. The CDR3 region has the DNA TGTGCCAGCAGTTTATCTGGGGGTTCAGATACGCAGTATTTT.

V and J are TRBV7-2 and TRBJ2-7; unclear D gene. Per germline, CDR1 SGHTA and CDR2 FQGNSA. Trimming took off 2 bases at V and 2 bases at J, with 10 bases between the two ends. The CDR3 extends over 14 amino acids. The CDR3 DNA is TGTGCCAGCAGCTTATGGATTCAAACCTACGAGCAGTACTTC. This gives the protein CASSLWIQTYEQYF.

J is TRBJ1-2 and V is TRBV5-6; D call uncertain. V was trimmed by 3 bases and J by 3 bases, leaving 27 bases between them. The CDR3 is made up of 19 amino acids. CDR1 and CDR2 (germline): SGHDT, YYEEEE. The CDR3 DNA reads as TGTGCCAGCAGCTCGGACCGGCACGCCTCCCACTATGGCTACTATGGCTACACCTTC. This encodes CASSSDRHASHYGYYGYTF.

The rearrangement uses TRBV9 and TRBJ2-2; 15 bases are shared with TRBD2. With V trimmed by 3 bases and J by 4 bases, 10 bases remained unmatched. From germline, CDR1 is SGDLS and CDR2 YYNGEE. This CDR3 region has 19 residues. The CDR3 region has the DNA TGTGCCAGCAGCGAACCGGGACTAGCGGGGGGCGGGGTCACCGGGGAGCTGTTTTTT. Translating it yields CASSEPGLAGGGVTGELFF. Complete variable domain (other parts from reference TRBV9 and TRBJ2-2): DSGVTQTPKHLITATGQRVTLRCSPRSGDLSVYWYQQSLDQGLQFLIQYYNGEERAKGNILERFSAQQFPDLHSELNLSSLELGDSALYFCASSEPGLAGGGVTGELFFGEGSRLTVL.

A note on this clone: Distinct nucleotide sequences in the sample also encode this CDR3. The J gene is TRBJ1-1, the V gene TRBV5-4; 7 nucleotides agree with TRBD1. This CDR3 contains 14 residues. The J segment lost 5 bases and the V segment lost 0 bases, leaving 4 bases of the junction unmatched. CDR1 SGHNT and CDR2 YYREEE come from the germline V gene (reference sequence). As DNA, the CDR3 is TGTGCCAGCAGCTTGGGGCAGGGGGGGACTGAAGCTTTCTTT. It codes for CASSLGQGGTEAFF.

The genes are TRBV11-2 and TRBJ2-4; D may be TRBD1 or TRBD2 (6 bases each). CDR1 is SGHAT and CDR2 is FQNNGV in the germline V gene. The CDR3 has 17 amino acids. Trimming shortened V by 5 bases and J by 5 bases, and 22 bases separated the two germline ends. CDR3 residues: CASSVRGVSGMENIQYF. Written as DNA, the CDR3 is TGTGCCAGCAGCGTAAGGGGGGTTTCGGGCATGGAAAACATTCAGTACTTC.

The CDR3 sequence: CASSLGTSSNQPQHF. The CDR3 bases are TGTGCCAGCAGCCTAGGGACCTCAAGCAATCAGCCCCAGCATTTT. The chain carries TRBV3-1 (or the pseudogene TRBV3-2) and TRBJ1-5, with D possibly matching TRBD1 (5 bases). Per germline, CDR1 LGHDT and CDR2 YNNKEL (reference sequence). Trimming took off 4 bases at V and 1 base at J, with 11 bases between the two ends. There are 15 residues in the CDR3.

V usage is TRBV7-2 and J usage is TRBJ2-7; the D gene is possibly TRBD2 (5 bases). The germline CDR1 and CDR2 sequences are SGHTA and FQGNSA. V dropped 7 bases and J dropped 3 bases, with 16 bases sitting between them. The CDR3 has 14 residues. The CDR3 sequence is CASTEPGIGYEQYF. As DNA, the CDR3 is TGTGCCAGCACCGAGCCGGGGATCGGCTACGAGCAGTACTTC.

This chain connects TRBV12-5 to TRBJ1-1, with D possibly matching TRBD1 (6 bases). Germline lookup yields CDR1 LGHNT and CDR2 FRNRAP. The V end was cut by 4 bases, the J end by 5 bases, with 14 bases between. The CDR3 extends over 14 amino acids. The CDR3 spells CASGSGGRYTEAFF. CDR3 in DNA: TGTGCTAGTGGTTCTGGGGGGCGTTATACTGAAGCTTTCTTT.

The rearrangement uses TRBV7-2 and TRBJ2-5; 11 bases agree with TRBD1. Germline V gives CDR1 SGHTA, CDR2 FQGNSA. V was pared by 3 bases and J by 5 bases, with 5 bases of the junction left unmatched. The CDR3 is 15 amino acids. The CDR3 DNA follows: TGTGCCAGCAGCTTTGGACAGGGGGCCTTGGAGACCCAGTACTTC. Translating it yields CASSFGQGALETQYF.

The chain carries TRBV3-1 (or the pseudogene TRBV3-2) and TRBJ2-3; TRBD1 might be the D (6 bases). Germline V gene sequence: CDR1 LGHDT, CDR2 YNNKEL (reference sequence). Trimming pared 0 bases from V and 6 bases from J, leaving 7 bases between. This CDR3 is built from 13 residues. For the CDR3, the DNA is TGTGCCAGCAGCCAAGATAGGGGGGATACGCAGTATTTT. Protein product: CASSQDRGDTQYF.

This chain links TRBV6-6 with TRBJ1-2; no firm D call. CDR3 length: 11 amino acids. V lost 2 bases, J lost 6 bases, and 4 bases lay in between. Germline CDR1 MNHNY, CDR2 SVGAGI (reference sequence). The CDR3 DNA follows: TGTGCCAGCAGTTACAGGGATGGCTACACCTTC. This sequence encodes CASSYRDGYTF.

The CDR3 loop is CASRELAGARSGELFF. CDR3 nucleotide sequence: TGTGCCAGCAGAGAATTAGCGGGGGCCCGTAGCGGGGAGCTGTTTTTT. The rearrangement joins TRBV2 to TRBJ2-2; TRBD2 matches 9 bases. From germline, CDR1 is SNHLY and CDR2 FYNNEI. J lost 7 bases, V lost 6 bases, and 12 bases had no gene match. The CDR3 is 16 amino acids.